A single T cell receptor beta chain is shown here with its context. Antigen specificity is unknown. A multiplex PCR was run with 60 Vbeta primers and 13 Jbeta primers. Assay: immunoSEQ multiplex PCR; the TCRdb copy retains only in-frame clones and omits some. In total, the table holds about 79,000 clones. This record comes from a study of cytomegalovirus exposure and HLA in healthy donors. Study findings and constraints: A later analysis linked a missense variant in DCLRE1C to the trimming of TCR beta V and J genes. Accurate prediction of HLA-A and HLA-B alleles (for most subjects) was reportedly achieved from TCR beta sequences. The dataset shows that most TCR sequences were rare, while some public TCRs occurred in many donors.

The receptor comes from a man aged 25 to 40 in good health and CMV-seronegative. Sample: PBMCs.

The CDR3 loop reads CASSLAGDYNEQFF. The CDR3 DNA reads as TGCGCCAGCAGCTTAGCGGGGGACTACAATGAGCAGTTCTTC. The chain recombines TRBV5-1 with TRBJ2-1; 8 bases are a match to TRBD2. CDR3 length: 14 amino acids. Losses at the gene ends were 2 bases for V and 3 bases for J; bases not matched to a gene: 1. CDR1 is SGHRS and CDR2 is YFSETQ in the germline V gene. The full variable domain, with the rest looked up from reference TRBV5-1 and TRBJ2-1, is KAGVTQTPRYLIKTRGQQVTLSCSPISGHRSVSWYQQTPGQGLQFLFEYFSETQRNKGNFPGRFSGRQFSNSRSEMNVSTLELGDSALYLCASSLAGDYNEQFFGPGTRLTVL.